This TCR beta chain stems from a study of T cells in Graves' hyperthyroidism and ophthalmopathy. Study at large: Prior to any treatment, at the point of initial diagnosis, peripheral blood was collected.

What was amplified from RNA transcripts were TCR beta CDR3 regions. Initially, a first-round RT-PCR of the TCR CDR3 employed the HTBI primer set. MiXCR was run by TCRdb on the multiplex PCR reads, yielding one entry per CDR3 protein. The sample holds 350,000 to 450,000 distinct CDR3 sequences; approximately 15% are singletons and the top ten take approximately 10%. This clonotype came up many times. Its antigen remains unknown. Each diagnosis was grounded in clinical symptoms, serum thyroxine and TRAb, thyroid ultrasound, and orbital computed tomography. This sample holds PBMCs from around 9.9 ml fresh peripheral blood. Points from the study as a whole: Separation of ophthalmopathy from stable hyperthyroidism was achieved by a 13 V-J model.

The V end was cut by 4 bases, the J end by 6 bases, with 13 bases between. The V gene's germline CDR1 is SEHNR and CDR2 FQNEAQ (reference sequence). The CDR3 totals 14 residues. The sample was blood. The TCR sequence derives from a woman between 55 and 75 years old with Graves' hyperthyroidism. The chain is built from TRBV7-9 and TRBJ1-5; tentatively, D is TRBD1 (5 bases). In DNA, the CDR3 is TGTGCCAGCAGCTCGGGACCCGGGAGTCAGCCCCAGCATTTT. It specifies CASSSGPGSQPQHF. Based on the CDR3 plus reference TRBV7-9 and TRBJ1-5, the full variable domain is DTGVSQNPRHKITKRGQNVTFRCDPISEHNRLYWYRQTLGQGPEFLTYFQNEAQLEKSRLLSDRFSAERPKGSFSTLEIQRTEQGDSAMYLCASSSGPGSQPQHFGDGTRLSIL.